The 5 T cell receptor beta chains presented below share a single source sample, sequenced in a study of T cells in Graves' hyperthyroidism and ophthalmopathy. The investigators amplified TCR beta CDR3 regions from RNA transcripts. HTBI primers were the set used in a first-round RT-PCR of the TCR CDR3. MiXCR, applied by TCRdb to the multiplex PCR reads, yields one record per CDR3 protein. The table includes 350,000 to 400,000 distinct CDR3 sequences, about 18% detected once. Input material: blood. These receptors were taken from a woman between 18 and 30 years old with Graves' hyperthyroidism.

V usage is TRBV7-9 and J usage is TRBJ2-7, with TRBD2 matching over 9 bases. This CDR3 spans 15 amino acids. V shed 5 bases and J 1 base; nucleotides not matched to a gene: 6. The germline V gene has CDR1 SEHNR and CDR2 FQNEAQ (reference sequence). The CDR3: CASSPGGGESYEQYF. For the CDR3, the DNA is TGTGCCAGCAGCCCCGGCGGGGGGGAGTCCTACGAGCAGTACTTC.

The chain links TRBV18 to TRBJ2-6; 9 bases are a match to TRBD1. Germline CDR1 KGHSH, CDR2 LQKENI. Trimming at V came to 1 base and at J to 2 bases, leaving 12 bases not matched to a gene. The CDR3 runs to 20 residues. CDR3 protein: CASSPRAIPGQGPGANVLTF. The CDR3 coding sequence is TGTGCCAGCTCACCACGCGCTATTCCGGGACAGGGCCCTGGGGCCAACGTCCTGACTTTC.

This clonotype was recorded many times. V gene TRBV12-3 or TRBV12-4 combines with J gene TRBJ1-1; D may be TRBD1 (5 bases). V was trimmed by 3 bases and J by 2 bases, leaving 13 bases between them. This CDR3 is 15 amino acids long. The CDR3 DNA reads TGTGCCAGCAGTTTTTATCAGGGCCTTAACACTGAAGCTTTCTTT. Residues: CASSFYQGLNTEAFF.

At least ten counts were recorded for this clonotype. This chain links TRBV2 with TRBJ1-2; D gene unclear. The V and J ends lost 6 bases and 4 bases respectively, with 18 bases between them. The CDR3 covers 15 residues. Germline V gene sequence: CDR1 SNHLY, CDR2 FYNNEI. CDR3 sequence reads: CASSPVVLKAYGYTF. CDR3 DNA sequence: TGTGCCAGCAGCCCCGTGGTCTTAAAGGCCTATGGCTACACCTTC. The entire variable domain, with the rest obtained from reference TRBV2 and TRBJ1-2, is as follows: EPEVTQTPSHQVTQMGQEVILRCVPISNHLYFYWYRQILGQKVEFLVSFYNNEISEKSEIFDDQFSVERPDGSNFTLKIRSTKLEDSAMYFCASSPVVLKAYGYTFGSGTRLTVV.

The rearrangement uses TRBV7-2 and TRBJ1-1; D gene ambiguous. Germline lookup yields CDR1 SGHTA and CDR2 FQGNSA. CDR3 length equals 15 residues. Between the trimmed V and J ends, which lost 5 bases and 6 bases, there was a span of 19 bases. This CDR3 is CASSRDLVVIAEAFF. CDR3 DNA: TGTGCCAGCAGCCGTGATCTGGTAGTAATTGCTGAAGCTTTCTTT.